Following are 26 T cell receptor beta chains from one sample sequenced in a study of human T cells and chemical hapten exposure. MiXCR was run by TCRdb on the RACE reads, yielding one entry per CDR3 protein. The sample shows 350,000 to 450,000 distinct CDR3 sequences, 5.1% of them seen only once. Time point defined: pre-sensitization, week 0. As to treatment: therapeutic diphenylcyclopropenone sensitization with weekly scalp DPC. Specimen: whole blood, collected in connection with sensitization to the hapten diphenylcyclopropenone (DPC). The receptors shown here come from a woman aged 45-59 years with alopecia areata. Some clones in this sample may be carry-over from other donors' samples.

The rearrangement uses TRBV28 and TRBJ1-3; a possible D gene is TRBD1 (6 bases). Germline V gives CDR1 MDHEN, CDR2 SYDVKM. The CDR3 extends over 17 amino acids. V lost 7 bases to trimming and J lost 2 bases, with 21 bases between them. The CDR3 reads CASTLLPGGATGNTIYF. CDR3 DNA: TGTGCCAGCACCCTACTCCCGGGGGGCGCAACTGGAAACACCATATATTTT.

This clonotype came up many times. The rearrangement links TRBV7-3 to TRBJ2-1; D may be TRBD2 (5 bases). Looked up from germline, CDR1 is SGHTA and CDR2 is FQGTGA. The V end was cut by 3 bases, the J end by 6 bases, with 9 bases between. This CDR3 is 13 amino acids long. CDR3 in DNA: TGTGCCAGCAGCTTGACGGGGTCCAATGAGCAGTTCTTC. This codes for CASSLTGSNEQFF.

This clonotype has a count of ten or more. V and J are TRBV13 and TRBJ2-7, with TRBD2 matching 10 bases. CDR3 length: 15 residues. V was clipped by 6 bases and J by 1 base; unmatched bases: 6. The germline V gene encodes CDR1 PRHDT and CDR2 FYEKMQ (reference sequence). The CDR3 sequence: CASRQAGGNSYEQYF. CDR3 in DNA: TGTGCCAGCAGACAAGCGGGAGGGAATTCCTACGAGCAGTACTTC.

In its sample, this clonotype was seen many times. The chain employs TRBV12-3 or TRBV12-4 and TRBJ2-5; TRBD2 matches 14 bases. The CDR3 is 16 residues long. The trim removed 6 bases at V and 5 bases at J, leaving 8 bases unmatched. The CDR3 DNA sequence: TGTGCCAGCAGCCCGACTAGCGGGGGGGCCCGGGAGACCCAGTACTTC. This gives the protein CASSPTSGGARETQYF.

The V call is TRBV6-2 or TRBV6-3, the J call TRBJ2-3; 8 bases match TRBD1. Germline CDR1 is MNHEY and CDR2 is SVGEGT. V shed 6 bases, J shed 1 base, and the junction held 9 bases outside the gene matches. There are 16 residues in the CDR3. CDR3 DNA sequence: TGTGCCAGCAGCCCCCGGACAGGGAAGGGCACAGATACGCAGTATTTT. This translates into CASSPRTGKGTDTQYF.

Many counts were recorded for this clonotype. J is TRBJ2-1 and V is TRBV28, with D maybe TRBD2 (5 bases). Trimming shortened V by 8 bases and J by 7 bases, and 6 bases separated the two germline ends. Germline CDR1 reads MDHEN; CDR2 reads SYDVKM. The CDR3 sequence is 10 residues long. The CDR3 protein is CASGENEQFF. CDR3 DNA: TGTGCCAGCGGGGAGAATGAGCAGTTCTTC.

V and J are TRBV27 and TRBJ1-1; 10 bases align to TRBD1. The CDR3 consists of 15 residues. CDR1 is MNHEY, CDR2 SMNVEV, per germline (reference sequence). V gave up 8 bases and J gave up 5 bases; unmatched junction bases: 11. The CDR3 sequence: CASLPLGQGKTEAFF. The CDR3 DNA sequence: TGTGCCAGCCTCCCCTTGGGACAGGGGAAAACTGAAGCTTTCTTT.

The gene calls are TRBV20-1 and TRBJ1-1; D gene unclear. This CDR3 has 12 amino acids. CDR1 is DFQATT and CDR2 is SNEGSKA in the germline V gene (reference sequence). Trimming removed 3 bases at V and 7 bases at J, with 12 bases between. As DNA, the CDR3 is TGCAGTGCTAGTAGCGGTGCTAGTGAAGCTTTCTTT. It yields the protein CSASSGASEAFF.

This clonotype was observed many times. The chain joins TRBV4-3 to TRBJ2-3; 8 nucleotides match TRBD2. This CDR3 has 17 amino acids. Germline V CDR1 and CDR2: LGHNA, YSLEER. V shed 0 bases and J 0 bases; nucleotides not matched to a gene: 5. The CDR3 loop reads CASSQESSGSSTDTQYF. The CDR3 bases are TGCGCCAGCAGCCAAGAGTCGAGCGGGAGTAGCACAGATACGCAGTATTTT.

The chain's CDR3 is CASSSAGGSSGNTIYF. The CDR3, as DNA: TGTGCCAGCAGTTCTGCAGGGGGCAGCTCTGGAAACACCATATATTTT. V gene TRBV28 combines with J gene TRBJ1-3; TRBD1 matches at 8 bases. CDR1 MDHEN and CDR2 SYDVKM come from the germline V gene. Trimming at V came to 4 bases and at J to 0 bases, leaving 5 bases not matched to a gene. This CDR3 comprises 16 residues.

This chain connects TRBV7-2 to TRBJ2-5; 14 bases line up with TRBD2. There are 18 residues in the CDR3. Germline lookup yields CDR1 SGHTA and CDR2 FQGNSA. The V segment lost 5 bases and the J segment 3 bases; nucleotides outside the gene matches: 11. In nucleotides, the CDR3 is TGTGCCAGCAGCAGGGGACTAGCGGGAGCCGATGGAAAAGAGACCCAGTACTTC. This encodes CASSRGLAGADGKETQYF.

This chain uses TRBV20-1 with TRBJ1-5, with D perhaps matching TRBD1 (6 bases). V shed 3 bases and J shed 2 bases, with 14 bases lying between them. The CDR3 runs 15 residues. In germline, CDR1 is DFQATT, CDR2 SNEGSKA (reference sequence). CDR3 in amino acids: CSARRGVLGNQPQHF. The CDR3, as DNA: TGCAGTGCTAGGAGGGGGGTTCTAGGCAATCAGCCCCAGCATTTT.

The gene calls are TRBV20-1 and TRBJ2-3, with D maybe TRBD2 (6 bases). Germline CDR1 reads DFQATT; CDR2 reads SNEGSKA (reference sequence). The CDR3 length is 14 residues. The germline V and J ends were trimmed by 6 bases and 0 bases, with 13 bases remaining between them. Here the CDR3 DNA reads TGCAGTGCGCTTATGGGGGGTAGCACAGATACGCAGTATTTT. It codes for CSALMGGSTDTQYF.

The table lists this clonotype with a few counts. The chain links TRBV12-3 or TRBV12-4 to TRBJ2-3, with TRBD2 identical over 9 bases. There are 21 residues in the CDR3. The ends lost 7 bases at V and 0 bases at J; junction bases unmatched: 23. The CDR3 loop is CASTRGGRSGRTYRSTDTQYF. The CDR3 DNA is TGTGCCAGCACCCGAGGGGGAAGGAGCGGGAGGACTTATCGTAGCACAGATACGCAGTATTTT.

This clonotype was detected a few times. The chain employs TRBV28 and TRBJ2-7; 7 bases agree with TRBD2. The V gene end was trimmed by 7 bases and the J gene end by 2 bases; junction bases not matched to a gene: 8. Looked up from germline, CDR1 is MDHEN and CDR2 is SYDVKM. CDR3 length equals 14 residues. Here the CDR3 DNA reads TGTGCCAGCACTCCAAGCGGGACCGCCTACGAGCAGTACTTC. Translated, it gives CASTPSGTAYEQYF.

This clonotype appeared many times. The rearrangement links TRBV12-3 or TRBV12-4 to TRBJ2-7; the D call may be TRBD1 or TRBD2 (5 bases each). The V gene lost 4 bases and the J gene lost 4 bases, with 17 bases spanning the gap. This CDR3 comprises 15 residues. The CDR3 loop reads CASSSRYPWGYEQYF. The CDR3 coding sequence is TGTGCCAGCAGTTCCCGATACCCTTGGGGGTACGAGCAGTACTTC.

The rearrangement links TRBV6-6 to TRBJ1-5, with no clear D. Germline V CDR1 and CDR2: MNHNY, SVGAGI (reference sequence). The V end lost 6 bases, the J end lost 4 bases, and 16 bases lay between the germline ends. This CDR3 spans 15 amino acids. The CDR3 region is CASSRSTPDNQPQHF. As DNA, the CDR3 is TGTGCCAGCAGCCGCTCTACGCCCGATAATCAGCCCCAGCATTTT.

This clonotype was counted ten times or more. V and J are TRBV27 and TRBJ2-7, with a weak D call TRBD1 (5 bases). V dropped 6 bases and J dropped 3 bases, with 15 bases sitting between them. CDR3 size: 14 residues. CDR1 is MNHEY and CDR2 is SMNVEV in the germline V gene (reference sequence). The CDR3 bases are TGTGCCAGCAGCCCGCACCGACAGTTCTACGAGCAGTACTTC. This sequence encodes CASSPHRQFYEQYF.

This clonotype has a count of ten or more. This rearrangement joins TRBV29-1 to TRBJ2-3; perhaps TRBD2 as D (5 bases). The CDR3 runs to 15 residues. Trimming cost V 1 base and J 5 bases, with 16 bases left between them. CDR1 is SQVTM and CDR2 is ANQGSEA in the germline V gene. This CDR3 reads CSVEGPGLLVDTQYF. CDR3 nucleotide sequence: TGCAGCGTTGAAGGGCCCGGACTCCTCGTAGATACGCAGTATTTT.

The sample holds a few counts of this clonotype. V and J are TRBV20-1 and TRBJ2-1, with a possible D match to TRBD2 (6 bases). The length of the CDR3 is 17 residues. CDR1 DFQATT and CDR2 SNEGSKA come from the germline V gene (reference sequence). The ends were cut back, 6 bases at V and 3 bases at J, with 24 bases in the middle. The CDR3 protein is CSAEGLDGSPNYNEQFF. The CDR3 bases are TGCAGTGCAGAAGGCCTTGACGGGAGCCCCAACTACAATGAGCAGTTCTTC.

This sequence joins TRBV18 and TRBJ1-6; D possibly corresponds to TRBD1 (5 bases). The CDR3 contains 15 residues. The germline CDR1 and CDR2 sequences are KGHSH and LQKENI. The ends were cut back, 2 bases at V and 5 bases at J, with 10 bases in the middle. CDR3 DNA: TGTGCCAGCTCACCATGGGACCCGAATAATTCACCCCTCCACTTT. Amino acids: CASSPWDPNNSPLHF.

The CDR3 DNA sequence: TGTGCCAGCAGCTTAGGCACTAGCGGGAGTGGCACAGATACGCAGTATTTT. This translates into CASSLGTSGSGTDTQYF. The chain uses TRBV7-8 and TRBJ2-3; 11 positions agree with TRBD2. V lost 1 base and J lost 1; bases outside the gene matches: 4. The germline CDR1 and CDR2 sequences are SGHVS and FQNEAQ. CDR3 length: 17 residues.

The table lists this clonotype with a few counts. The V gene is TRBV12-3 or TRBV12-4, the J gene TRBJ1-3, with a possible D match to TRBD1 (6 bases). This CDR3 has 19 residues. Trimming took 0 bases from V and 0 from J, leaving 18 bases between them. As DNA, the CDR3 is TGTGCCAGCAGTTTAGCGGGGGCAGTGGAATTCAGCTCTGGAAACACCATATATTTT. Translated, it gives CASSLAGAVEFSSGNTIYF.

This clonotype came up a few times. The chain combines TRBV28 with TRBJ2-7; the match to TRBD2 covers 14 bases. The CDR3 length is 14 residues. With 5 bases clipped from V and 13 bases from J, the junction kept 10 bases outside the gene matches. Per germline, CDR1 MDHEN and CDR2 SYDVKM. CDR3 sequence (DNA): TGTGCCAGCAGTCCGAGGACTAGCGGGAGGTCAACCTACTTC. Translated, it gives CASSPRTSGRSTYF.

With respect to this clonotype: A much larger clone lies one base from this, so it may be a read error. The chain combines TRBV6-6 with TRBJ1-6, with D uncertain. This CDR3 region has 12 residues. Trimming took 6 bases from V and 10 from J, leaving 10 bases between them. Looked up from germline, CDR1 is MNHNY and CDR2 is SVGAGI (reference sequence). DNA for the CDR3: TGTGCCAGCAGACCCCCGGGGTCACCCCTCCACTTT. Translated, it gives CASRPPGSPLHF.

This clonotype occurred a few times. The chain uses TRBV3-1 and TRBJ1-5; D gene ambiguous. The CDR3 is 14 residues long. Trimming left V 1 base short and J 2 bases short, with 6 bases between. CDR1 and CDR2 from the germline V gene are LGHDT and YNNKEL (reference sequence). CDR3 in amino acids: CASSQGNGNQPQHF. The CDR3 DNA is TGTGCCAGCAGCCAAGGGAATGGCAATCAGCCCCAGCATTTT.